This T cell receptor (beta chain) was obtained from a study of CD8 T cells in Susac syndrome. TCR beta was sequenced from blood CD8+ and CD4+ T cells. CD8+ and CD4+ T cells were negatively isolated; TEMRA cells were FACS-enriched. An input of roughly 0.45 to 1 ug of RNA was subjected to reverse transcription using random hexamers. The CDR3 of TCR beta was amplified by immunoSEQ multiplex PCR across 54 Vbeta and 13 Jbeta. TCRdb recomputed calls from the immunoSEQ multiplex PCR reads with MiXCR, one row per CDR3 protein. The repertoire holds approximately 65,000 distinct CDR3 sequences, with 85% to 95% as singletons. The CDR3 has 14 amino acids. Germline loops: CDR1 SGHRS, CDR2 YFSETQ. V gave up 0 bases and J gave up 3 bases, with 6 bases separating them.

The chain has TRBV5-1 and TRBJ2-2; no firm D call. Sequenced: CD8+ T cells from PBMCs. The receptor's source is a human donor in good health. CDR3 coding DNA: TGCGCCAGCAGCTTGGAGGTGGACACCGGGGAGCTGTTTTTT. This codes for CASSLEVDTGELFF.